This T cell receptor (beta chain) was sequenced for a study of cytomegalovirus exposure and HLA in healthy donors. Study-wide results and caveats: Over 150 TCR beta chains were listed as cytomegalovirus-associated.

In the case of this clone: Its antigen is unknown.

Vbeta (60) and Jbeta (13) primers were used in the PCR. Libraries were prepared by immunoSEQ multiplex PCR; TCRdb keeps only in-frame clonotypes and omits some of them. The sample carries some 160,000 clones, around 80% recorded once. Sequences were obtained from PBMCs. The receptor's source is a man over 45 in good health and CMV-seropositive.

The CDR3 reads CASSFDLGGEQYV. CDR3 DNA: TGTGCCAGCAGCTTCGACTTAGGTGGCGAGCAGTACGTC. The V gene is TRBV5-5, the J gene TRBJ2-7; the D is unclear. The CDR3 contains 13 residues. CDR1 and CDR2 from the germline V gene are SGHKS and YYEKEE (reference sequence). The V end was cut by 2 bases, the J end by 6 bases, with 12 bases between.